This TCR beta chain was identified in a study of blood T cells in healthy people across ages. Study-wide context: Capturing about one barcoded beta molecule per two T cells was achieved by template switching. Study-wide points: The unsorted PBMCs prevented any conclusive comparison of naive versus antigen-experienced cells. Roughly linear age-related decline in beta diversity appeared, significant by age around 42.

Donors gave roughly 10 milliliters of peripheral blood apiece. Next came a second PCR, run for about 7 to 12 cycles, which used a sample-barcoded 5' primer along with a J-beta primer mix. TCRdb called the 5' RACE reads again in MiXCR, with one record for every CDR3 protein. This table has 850,000 to 1,100,000 distinct CDR3 sequences, less than 45% appearing once. In germline, CDR1 is MGHDK, CDR2 SYGVNS. This CDR3 has 15 amino acids. The ends were cut back, 1 base at V and 4 bases at J, with 12 bases in the middle. Points on this clonotype: The antigen is undetermined.

This chain links TRBV25-1 with TRBJ2-3; D gene unclear. This clonotype was sampled from a man aged 18 to 29 in good health. Sequencing was performed on blood. The CDR3 nucleotides read TGTGCCAGCAGTGAATTTCTGGGTTTCGCAGATACGCAGTATTTT. Its protein product is CASSEFLGFADTQYF. The full variable domain, completed using reference TRBV25-1 and TRBJ2-3, is EADIYQTPRYLVIGTGKKITLECSQTMGHDKMYWYQQDPGMELHLIHYSYGVNSTEKGDLSSESTVSRIRTEHFPLTLESARPSHTSQYLCASSEFLGFADTQYFGPGTRLTVL.